The T cell receptor beta chain described here comes from a study of T-cell memory formation after mild COVID-19. This clonotype has at least ten counts. TCRdb processed the 5' RACE reads anew with MiXCR; each CDR3 protein has one entry. Among about 200,000 distinct CDR3 sequences listed, around 15% were seen once. The material sequenced was PBMCs or a T cell subset sorted from them (not recorded which). The TCR comes from an adult woman who had mild COVID-19 (a few samples of this study predate the infection). Cell type and time point are not known.

CDR3 bases: TGTGCCAGCAGCCAAACAGCGGGAGGGACAGATACGCAGTATTTT. Translated: CASSQTAGGTDTQYF. The chain is built from TRBV7-6 and TRBJ2-3; 10 nucleotides align to TRBD2. The CDR3 sequence is 15 residues long. With 5 bases clipped from V and 3 bases from J, the junction kept 5 bases outside the gene matches. Germline V gives CDR1 SGHVS, CDR2 FNYEAQ.